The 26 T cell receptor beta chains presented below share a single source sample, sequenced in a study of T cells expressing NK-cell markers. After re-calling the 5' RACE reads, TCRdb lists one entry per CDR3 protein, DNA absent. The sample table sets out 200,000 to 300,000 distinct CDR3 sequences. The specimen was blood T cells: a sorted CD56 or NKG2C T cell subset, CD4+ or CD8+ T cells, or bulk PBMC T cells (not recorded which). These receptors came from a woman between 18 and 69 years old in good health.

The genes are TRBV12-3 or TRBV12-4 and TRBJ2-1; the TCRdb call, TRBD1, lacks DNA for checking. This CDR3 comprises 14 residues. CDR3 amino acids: CASSWGAPYNEQFF.

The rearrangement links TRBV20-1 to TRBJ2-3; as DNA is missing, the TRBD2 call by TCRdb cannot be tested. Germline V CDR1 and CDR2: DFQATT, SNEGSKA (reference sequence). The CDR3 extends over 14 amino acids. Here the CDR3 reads CSARGSPGPDTQYF.

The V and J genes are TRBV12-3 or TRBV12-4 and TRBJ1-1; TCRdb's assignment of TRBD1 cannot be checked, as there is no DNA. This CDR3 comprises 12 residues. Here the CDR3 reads CASSRQGPEAFF.

CDR3 sequence reads: CASSGDTSTNEKLFF. This chain links TRBV6-1 with TRBJ1-4; the TCRdb D gene call, TRBD1, has no DNA to confirm it. CDR1 MNHNS and CDR2 SASEGT come from the germline V gene. CDR3 size: 15 residues.

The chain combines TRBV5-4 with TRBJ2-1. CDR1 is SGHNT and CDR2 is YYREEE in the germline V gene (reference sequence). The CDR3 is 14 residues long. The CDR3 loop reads CASRSGSSYNEQFF. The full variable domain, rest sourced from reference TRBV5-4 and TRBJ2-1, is ETGVTQSPTHLIKTRGQQVTLRCSSQSGHNTVSWYQQALGQGPQFIFQYYREEENGRGNFPPRFSGLQFPNYSSELNVNALELDDSALYLCASRSGSSYNEQFFGPGTRLTVL.

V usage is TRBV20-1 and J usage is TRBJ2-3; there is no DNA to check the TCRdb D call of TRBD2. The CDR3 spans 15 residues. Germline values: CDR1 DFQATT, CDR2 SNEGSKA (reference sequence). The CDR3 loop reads CSAPRGRGNTDTQYF.

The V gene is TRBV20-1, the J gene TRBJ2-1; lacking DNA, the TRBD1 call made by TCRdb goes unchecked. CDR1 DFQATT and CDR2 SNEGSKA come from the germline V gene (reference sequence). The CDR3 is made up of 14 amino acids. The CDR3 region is CSARDRTANNEQFF.

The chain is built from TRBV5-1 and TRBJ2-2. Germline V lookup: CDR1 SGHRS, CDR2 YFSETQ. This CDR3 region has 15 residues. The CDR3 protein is CASSPFGTNTGELFF. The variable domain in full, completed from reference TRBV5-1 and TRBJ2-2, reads KAGVTQTPRYLIKTRGQQVTLSCSPISGHRSVSWYQQTPGQGLQFLFEYFSETQRNKGNFPGRFSGRQFSNSRSEMNVSTLELGDSALYLCASSPFGTNTGELFFGEGSRLTVL.

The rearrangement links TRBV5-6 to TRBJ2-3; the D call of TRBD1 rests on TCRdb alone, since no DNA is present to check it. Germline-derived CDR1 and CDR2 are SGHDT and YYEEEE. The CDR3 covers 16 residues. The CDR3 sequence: CASSLSGGGPTDTQYF.

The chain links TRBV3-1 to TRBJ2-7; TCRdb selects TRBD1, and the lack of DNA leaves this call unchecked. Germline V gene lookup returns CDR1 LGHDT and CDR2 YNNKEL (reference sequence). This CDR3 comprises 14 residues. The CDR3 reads CASSWGAISYEQYF.

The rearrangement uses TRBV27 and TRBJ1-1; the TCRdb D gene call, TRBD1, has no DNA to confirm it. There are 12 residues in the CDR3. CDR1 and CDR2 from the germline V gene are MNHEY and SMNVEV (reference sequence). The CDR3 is CASTVPQGPTFF.

The CDR3 loop is CASTYRLNTEAFF. This chain joins TRBV12-3 or TRBV12-4 and TRBJ1-1. The length of the CDR3 is 13 residues.

Here the CDR3 reads CASSYTPERRGADTQYF. The chain has TRBV6-2 or TRBV6-3 and TRBJ2-3; checking the TCRdb D call of TRBD1 is not possible without DNA. This CDR3 is built from 17 residues. CDR1 is MNHEY and CDR2 is SVGEGT in the germline V gene.

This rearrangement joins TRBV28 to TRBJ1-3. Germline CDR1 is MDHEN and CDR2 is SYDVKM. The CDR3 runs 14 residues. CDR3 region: CASTPAGEGNTIYF.

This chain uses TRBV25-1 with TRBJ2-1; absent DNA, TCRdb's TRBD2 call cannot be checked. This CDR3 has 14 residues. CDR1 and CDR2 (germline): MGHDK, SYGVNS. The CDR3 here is CASRSTSGTNEQFF.

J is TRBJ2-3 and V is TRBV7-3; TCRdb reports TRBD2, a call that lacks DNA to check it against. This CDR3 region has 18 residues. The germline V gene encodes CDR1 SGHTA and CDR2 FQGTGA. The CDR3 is CASSLEPLVGRPTDTQYF.

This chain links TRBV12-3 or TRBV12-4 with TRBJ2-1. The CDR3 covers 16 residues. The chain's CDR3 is CASSLGPLGNYNEQFF.

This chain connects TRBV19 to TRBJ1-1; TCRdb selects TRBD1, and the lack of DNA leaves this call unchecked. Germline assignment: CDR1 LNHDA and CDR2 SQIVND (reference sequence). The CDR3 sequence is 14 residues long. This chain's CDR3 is CASTWDRGDTEAFF.

This CDR3 is CSATGSGSTDTQYF. The chain has TRBV20-1 and TRBJ2-3; TCRdb outputs TRBD2, but without DNA this stays unchecked. Germline V gene sequence: CDR1 DFQATT, CDR2 SNEGSKA (reference sequence). The length of the CDR3 is 14 residues.

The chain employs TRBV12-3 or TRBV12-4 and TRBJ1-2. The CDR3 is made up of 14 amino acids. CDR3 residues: CASSFTNSEYGYTF.

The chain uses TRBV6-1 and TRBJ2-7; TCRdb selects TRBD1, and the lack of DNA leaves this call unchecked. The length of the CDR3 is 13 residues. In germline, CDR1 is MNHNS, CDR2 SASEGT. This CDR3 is CASSPSQGRGQYF.

The CDR3 loop reads CASSRRTGANTGELFF. V is TRBV3-1 and J is TRBJ2-2; no DNA is available, so the TRBD1 call from TCRdb remains unchecked. Germline-derived CDR1 and CDR2 are LGHDT and YNNKEL (reference sequence). There are 16 residues in the CDR3. Together with reference TRBV3-1 and TRBJ2-2, the CDR3 gives the full variable domain: DTAVSQTPKYLVTQMGNDKSIKCEQNLGHDTMYWYKQDSKKFLKIMFSYNNKELIINETVPNRFSPKSPDKAHLNLHINSLELGDSAVYFCASSRRTGANTGELFFGEGSRLTVL.

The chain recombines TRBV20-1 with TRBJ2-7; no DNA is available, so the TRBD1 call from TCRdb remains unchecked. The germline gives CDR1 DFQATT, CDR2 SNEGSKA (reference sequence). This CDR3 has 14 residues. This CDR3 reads CSAPVYSLSGEQYF.

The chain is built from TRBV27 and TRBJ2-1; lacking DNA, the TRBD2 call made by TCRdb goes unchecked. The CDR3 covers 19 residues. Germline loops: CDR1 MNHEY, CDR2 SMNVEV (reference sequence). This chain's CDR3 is CASSFRGQRAPRANNEQFF.

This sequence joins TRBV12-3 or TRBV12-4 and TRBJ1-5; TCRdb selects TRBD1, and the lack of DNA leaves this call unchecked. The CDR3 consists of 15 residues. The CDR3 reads CASSPDGKSNQPQHF.

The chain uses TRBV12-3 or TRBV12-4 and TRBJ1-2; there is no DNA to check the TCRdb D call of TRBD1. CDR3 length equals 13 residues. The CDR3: CASSPGTATGYTF.